This T cell receptor (beta chain) is from a study of OX40 agonist ivuxolimab in advanced cancers. Describing the broader study: Ivuxolimab was an agonistic, fully human IgG2 monoclonal antibody directed against OX40 (CD134), a costimulatory receptor. In the dose-escalation cohort, approximately 82% of patients were male, and the mean age was approximately 60 years with a range of roughly 20 to 85. The paper covers the monotherapy dose-escalation part of the phase I ivuxolimab trial, which included N ≈ 57 patients. Peripheral TCRbeta sequencing aimed to test whether ivuxolimab altered TCR sequence diversity and caused clonal T-cell expansion. Partial responses were achieved by three dose-escalation patients, of whom one had hepatocellular carcinoma and two had cutaneous melanoma. Intravenous ivuxolimab was administered to patients every 2 weeks at six dose levels: 0.01, 0.1, 0.3, 1.5, 3 and 10 mg/kg. Prior anti-PD-1, anti-PD-L1 or anti-CTLA-4 therapy was permitted, and checkpoint inhibitors had been received by roughly 40% of dose-escalation patients. Among the approximately 50 dose-escalation patients, about 19 had hepatocellular carcinoma, about 15 melanoma, 9 renal cell carcinoma and 9 head and neck cancer. What the authors observed across the whole study: In the 0.1-3.0 mg/kg groups, partial responders had among the lowest normalized peripheral clonal expansion, particularly in CD8+ T cells. At doses of 0.1 to 3.0 mg/kg, clonal expansion of both CD4+ and CD8+ T cells in blood was seen between baseline and week 6. The antigen specificity of the clonally expanded peripheral T cells was not determined. After ivuxolimab, more expanded clones were found on average in CD8+ T cells than in CD4+ T cells. Low levels of normalized T-cell clonal expansion were also shown by some nonresponding patients.

A note on this clone: What this receptor recognizes is not known. No clone much larger than this one lies a single base away; base qualities are absent.

To sequence the TCRbeta CDR3 region, genomic DNA was isolated from the sorted cells. The immunoSEQ Assay was used to sequence the TCRbeta CDR3 regions. The table was pulled from immuneACCESS by TCRdb, which kept in-frame rearrangements only. Such tables lose some clones; where checked, under half of the loss comes from unresolved V genes, and the rest has no known cause. The sample has some 90,000 clones on record, around 86% of them singletons. The top ten constitute approximately 0.3% of the sample. Patients with a history of autoimmune disease or receiving systemic immunosuppression were excluded from the trial. Peripheral blood for TCR sequencing was drawn from every dose cohort at baseline, at cycle 4 day 1 and at cycle 7 day 1. Samples came from an open-label, multicenter, first-in-human phase I dose-escalation trial of ivuxolimab. Adults with locally advanced or metastatic melanoma, renal cell, hepatocellular, or head and neck squamous cell carcinoma were enrolled in the trial. Before TCR sequencing, CD4+ T cells and CD8+ T cells from peripheral blood were sorted into separate populations.

This receptor was obtained from an adult with an advanced solid tumor such as melanoma, head and neck, liver or kidney cancer. The sequences come from CD4+ or CD8+ T cells sorted from blood, collected in a trial of the OX40 agonist ivuxolimab.

The CDR3 reads as follows: CSAGGRHEQYF. The base sequence is TGCAGTGCTGGAGGACGTCACGAGCAGTACTTC. This receptor chain uses TRBV20-1 and TRBJ2-7; the best D guess is TRBD2, with 5 bases matching. Deletion took 5 bases off V and 5 bases off J, with a span of 10 bases between the germline ends. Taken from the germline V gene (reference sequence), the CDR1 and CDR2 loops are DFQATT and SNEGSKA. Inclusive of the bounding cysteine and phenylalanine, the CDR3 is 11 residues long. Just CDR3 DNA is preserved here, 33 bases in frame from base 1.